Following are 6 T cell receptor beta chains from one sample sequenced in a study of shared clonotypes between healthy human individuals. Only in-frame clones appear in the TCRdb table, and some are missing; sequencing was by immunoSEQ multiplex PCR. The sample has some 600,000 clones, 95% to 96% seen once. Only CD45RO-negative cells positively selected for CCR7 counted as naive CD8 cells, so terminally differentiated effector memory CD45RA+ cells were excluded. Sequencing input: naive CD8+ T cells sorted from blood. These receptors were taken from a woman aged 25 to 39 in good health.

The V call is TRBV11-2, the J call TRBJ2-5, with TRBD2 matching over 8 bases. V gave up 5 bases and J gave up 4 bases; unmatched junction bases: 6. This CDR3 contains 14 residues. Per the germline V gene, CDR1 is SGHAT and CDR2 is FQNNGV. DNA for the CDR3: TGTGCCAGCAGCGGGACTAGTCGAGGAGAGACCCAGTACTTC. Protein product: CASSGTSRGETQYF.

V gene TRBV13 combines with J gene TRBJ2-1, with 8 bases aligning to TRBD2. This CDR3 has 14 amino acids. Germline loops: CDR1 PRHDT, CDR2 FYEKMQ (reference sequence). J was trimmed by 9 bases and V by 2 bases; bases with no gene match: 6. Here the CDR3 reads CASSLYLAGFEQFF. The CDR3 coding sequence is TGTGCCAGCAGCTTATACCTAGCGGGTTTTGAGCAGTTCTTC.

V gene TRBV5-4 combines with J gene TRBJ2-1; D unclear. This CDR3 is 12 amino acids long. Trimming removed 2 bases at V and 9 bases at J, with 9 bases between. Germline-derived CDR1 and CDR2 are SGHNT and YYREEE (reference sequence). In nucleotides, the CDR3 is TGTGCCAGCAGCTTCCCCAGGACTGAGCAGTTCTTC. This encodes CASSFPRTEQFF.

In the case of this clone: The sample holds other DNA sequences that translate to the same CDR3. The rearrangement uses TRBV27 and TRBJ2-7, with D possibly TRBD1 on 5 matching bases. The V gene lost 6 bases and the J gene lost 4 bases, with 7 bases spanning the gap. Germline lookup yields CDR1 MNHEY and CDR2 SMNVEV (reference sequence). The CDR3 runs to 11 residues. The chain's CDR3 is CASSQGYEQYF. For the CDR3, the DNA is TGTGCCAGCAGCCAGGGTTACGAGCAGTACTTC.

V and J are TRBV6-1 and TRBJ2-2; D is uncertain. The CDR3 totals 13 residues. Germline V gene lookup returns CDR1 MNHNS and CDR2 SASEGT. Trimming left V 7 bases short and J 6 bases short, with 12 bases between. CDR3 sequence (DNA): TGTGCCAGCATAGAGTTAAACTCCGGGGAGCTGTTTTTT. It encodes CASIELNSGELFF.

The rearrangement joins TRBV30 to TRBJ2-7; 14 bases align to TRBD2. The CDR3 contains 15 residues. Looked up from germline, CDR1 is GTSNPN and CDR2 is SVGIG (reference sequence). Unmatched junction bases numbered 2, after V lost 2 bases and J lost 2 bases. Here the CDR3 DNA reads TGTGCCTGGAGTACGGGACTAGCGGGGGCCTACGAGCAGTACTTC. It translates to CAWSTGLAGAYEQYF.